These 21 T cell receptor beta chains share one sample of origin, sequenced in a study of T cell changes during pregnancy in multiple sclerosis. Sequencing used immunoSEQ multiplex PCR; TCRdb keeps in-frame clones, though not all of them. The table includes over 50,000 clones, 93% detected once. Sequenced here: peripheral blood, sampled in the second trimester of pregnancy. The receptors derive from a female donor with multiple sclerosis, enrolled in a pregnancy study.

Remarks on this clone: This sample also contains other DNA sequences that code for the same CDR3. This rearrangement joins TRBV18 to TRBJ2-7; 10 nucleotides line up with TRBD1. J was trimmed by 7 bases and V by 6 bases; bases with no gene match: 6. Looked up from germline, CDR1 is KGHSH and CDR2 is LQKENI. The CDR3 is 13 residues long. The CDR3 DNA sequence: TGTGCCAGCTCCCGACAGGGGGCTGGGGAGCAGTACTTC. It is translated as CASSRQGAGEQYF.

The gene calls are TRBV7-2 and TRBJ1-2; 8 bases map to TRBD1. Germline V gene lookup returns CDR1 SGHTA and CDR2 FQGNSA. The CDR3 is 18 residues long. Trimming cost V 3 bases and J 0 bases; bases outside gene matches: 12. The chain's CDR3 is CASSFPVGTGQANYGYTF. Written as DNA, the CDR3 is TGTGCCAGCAGCTTCCCCGTGGGGACAGGACAAGCTAACTATGGCTACACCTTC.

J is TRBJ1-5 and V is TRBV4-2; perhaps TRBD1 as D (5 bases). Germline CDR1 LGHNA, CDR2 YNFKEQ. V gave up 1 base and J gave up 2 bases, with 9 bases separating them. The CDR3 consists of 15 residues. This CDR3 is CASSQVVGRNQPQHF. The CDR3 coding sequence is TGTGCCAGCAGCCAAGTTGTGGGGCGCAATCAGCCCCAGCATTTT.

The rearrangement uses TRBV9 and TRBJ2-5; 7 bases align to TRBD2. J gave up 5 bases and V 0 bases, and 7 bases lay outside the gene matches. CDR1 SGDLS and CDR2 YYNGEE come from the germline V gene. The CDR3 has 15 amino acids. The CDR3 loop is CASSVEPAGTETQYF. The DNA of the CDR3 is TGTGCCAGCAGCGTAGAGCCAGCGGGAACGGAGACCCAGTACTTC. Using reference TRBV9 and TRBJ2-5 for the parts outside the CDR3, the full variable domain is DSGVTQTPKHLITATGQRVTLRCSPRSGDLSVYWYQQSLDQGLQFLIQYYNGEERAKGNILERFSAQQFPDLHSELNLSSLELGDSALYFCASSVEPAGTETQYFGPGTRLLVL.

This clone was observed a handful of times. This rearrangement joins TRBV14 to TRBJ1-1; tentative D call: TRBD1 (5 bases). The CDR3 sequence is 11 residues long. V was trimmed by 3 bases and J by 14 bases, leaving 13 bases between them. Germline loops: CDR1 SGHDN, CDR2 FVKESK. CDR3 region: CASSHGTIGFF. CDR3 nucleotides: TGTGCCAGCAGCCATGGGACTATCGGCTTCTTT.

The chain carries TRBV19 and TRBJ2-1; the D gene is possibly TRBD2 (6 bases). The germline gives CDR1 LNHDA, CDR2 SQIVND (reference sequence). The CDR3 contains 18 residues. With 3 bases removed from V and 8 bases from J, the gap between germline ends came to 26 bases. The CDR3 here is CASSMLGISGVSFDEQFF. In DNA form, the CDR3 reads TGTGCCAGTAGTATGTTGGGCATTTCGGGAGTTTCTTTCGATGAGCAGTTCTTC.

The chain's CDR3 is CASSLAGLAVADTQYF. The DNA of the CDR3 is TGTGCCAGCAGCTTAGCGGGACTAGCGGTAGCAGATACGCAGTATTTT. The chain uses TRBV7-2 and TRBJ2-3, with 11 bases matching TRBD2. The germline CDR1 and CDR2 sequences are SGHTA and FQGNSA. Germline trimming cut 0 bases from V and 4 bases from J; bases unmatched to any gene: 3. CDR3 size: 16 residues. Full variable domain (rest looked up from reference TRBV7-2 and TRBJ2-3): GAGVSQSPSNKVTEKGKDVELRCDPISGHTALYWYRQSLGQGLEFLIYFQGNSAPDKSGLPSDRFSAERTGGSVSTLTIQRTQQEDSAVYLCASSLAGLAVADTQYFGPGTRLTVL.

The chain uses TRBV6-6 and TRBJ2-5; tentative D call: TRBD2 (7 bases). The CDR3 has 14 residues. Germline-derived CDR1 and CDR2 are MNHNY and SVGAGI (reference sequence). Trimming left V 7 bases short and J 4 bases short, with 16 bases between. The CDR3 reads CASIKEGGGETQYF. CDR3 nucleotide sequence: TGTGCCAGCATCAAAGAGGGGGGGGGAGAGACCCAGTACTTC.

This clone is a singleton in its sample. The chain combines TRBV27 with TRBJ1-3; TRBD1 matches 7 bases. The V gene end was trimmed by 6 bases and the J gene end by 1 base; junction bases not matched to a gene: 9. There are 16 residues in the CDR3. The germline CDR1 and CDR2 sequences are MNHEY and SMNVEV (reference sequence). The CDR3 loop is CASRSRDRESGNTIYF. The CDR3 DNA follows: TGTGCCAGCAGGTCCCGGGACAGAGAATCTGGAAACACCATATATTTT.

J is TRBJ2-2 and V is TRBV4-3, with no clear D. The length of the CDR3 is 16 residues. Germline V gene data show CDR1 as LGHNA and CDR2 as YSLEER. V shed 4 bases and J shed 0 bases, with 12 bases lying between them. This chain's CDR3 is CASSPDRLANTGELFF. The CDR3 DNA reads TGCGCCAGCAGCCCAGACCGACTTGCGAACACCGGGGAGCTGTTTTTT.

The chain employs TRBV4-3 and TRBJ2-6; 7 bases line up with TRBD1. Germline V gene sequence: CDR1 LGHNA, CDR2 YSLEER. V shed 4 bases and J 2 bases; nucleotides not matched to a gene: 2. The CDR3 covers 15 residues. The CDR3 loop reads CASSLGQAGANVLTF. Written as DNA, the CDR3 is TGCGCCAGCAGCCTCGGACAGGCTGGGGCCAACGTCCTGACTTTC.

The chain links TRBV5-1 to TRBJ2-3; D is possibly TRBD1 (5 bases). Trimming took 4 bases from V and 1 from J, leaving 22 bases between them. The CDR3 is 18 residues long. Germline CDR1 is SGHRS and CDR2 is YFSETQ. The CDR3 protein is CASSKPSGALSGTDTQYF. DNA for the CDR3: TGCGCCAGCAGCAAACCAAGTGGGGCCCTTTCCGGCACAGATACGCAGTATTTT.

This clone was seen just once. The J gene is TRBJ2-7, the V gene TRBV20-1; D gene ambiguous. Germline-derived CDR1 and CDR2 are DFQATT and SNEGSKA (reference sequence). V was cut by 3 bases and J by 5 bases, with 8 bases left in between. This CDR3 has 11 residues. CDR3 nucleotides: TGCAGTGCTAGCCACCAGGACGAGCAGTACTTC. This sequence encodes CSASHQDEQYF.

V and J are TRBV7-9 and TRBJ2-1; the D gene is possibly TRBD2 (5 bases). Germline assignment: CDR1 SEHNR and CDR2 FQNEAQ (reference sequence). V lost 3 bases and J lost 10, with 13 bases in between. This CDR3 has 13 amino acids. This CDR3 reads CASSFRDRLEQFF. Here the CDR3 DNA reads TGTGCCAGCAGCTTTAGGGATAGACTAGAGCAGTTCTTC.

The rearrangement links TRBV7-9 to TRBJ2-7; 11 positions agree with TRBD1. Per the germline V gene, CDR1 is SEHNR and CDR2 is FQNEAQ (reference sequence). The CDR3 sequence is 16 residues long. The J segment lost 2 bases and the V segment lost 4 bases, leaving 7 bases of the junction unmatched. CDR3 DNA: TGTGCCAGCAGCTCACTAAGGACAGGGGGCCCCTACGAGCAGTACTTC. Translation gives CASSSLRTGGPYEQYF.

This rearrangement joins TRBV28 to TRBJ2-1; 7 bases agree with TRBD2. This CDR3 comprises 16 residues. V gave up 1 base and J gave up 6 bases; unmatched junction bases: 9. CDR1 MDHEN and CDR2 SYDVKM come from the germline V gene. The CDR3 coding sequence is TGTGCCAGCAGTTTATTGGGGGAGGGCCGGTTCAATGAGCAGTTCTTC. It translates to CASSLLGEGRFNEQFF.

This chain links TRBV21-1 with TRBJ2-3; TRBD2 is the table's D call and was not checked against the DNA. TRBV21-1 is marked as a pseudogene. This CDR3 spans 17 amino acids. The CDR3 spells CASSKVGLATEIDTQYF. As DNA, the CDR3 is TGTGCCAGCAGCAAAGTGGGGTTAGCGACCGAGATCGATACGCAGTATTTT.

The CDR3 sequence: CATSRDLGRGGSYEQYF. In DNA form, the CDR3 reads TGTGCCACCAGCAGAGATCTCGGGCGCGGAGGAAGCTACGAGCAGTACTTC. The chain is built from TRBV15 and TRBJ2-7; maybe TRBD2 (5 bases). Trimming removed 0 bases at V and 3 bases at J, with 18 bases between. The length of the CDR3 is 17 residues. Germline V gives CDR1 LNHNV, CDR2 YYDKDF (reference sequence).

V usage is TRBV15 and J usage is TRBJ2-7, with a weak D call TRBD1 (6 bases). This CDR3 has 15 amino acids. V lost 5 bases, J lost 2 bases, and 16 bases lay in between. Germline V CDR1 and CDR2: LNHNV, YYDKDF (reference sequence). The CDR3 bases are TGTGCCACCAGCGAGCCACGGGACACTGCCTACGAGCAGTACTTC. Its translation: CATSEPRDTAYEQYF.

Only a few counts were recorded for this clone. The chain joins TRBV27 to TRBJ1-2; 9 positions agree with TRBD1. The CDR3 runs 14 residues. Germline V CDR1 and CDR2: MNHEY, SMNVEV (reference sequence). V dropped 3 bases and J dropped 5; count of bases not matched to a gene: 4. CDR3: CASSFNRGRYGYTF. In nucleotides, the CDR3 is TGTGCCAGCAGTTTTAACAGGGGGCGATATGGCTACACCTTC.

The rearrangement uses TRBV28 and TRBJ1-1; no reliable D call. Trimming stripped 6 bases from V and 1 base from J, with 18 bases between. The CDR3 consists of 16 residues. Per the germline V gene, CDR1 is MDHEN and CDR2 is SYDVKM. The chain's CDR3 is CASSFAGRDRNTEAFF. CDR3 nucleotide sequence: TGTGCCAGCAGCTTCGCAGGCCGGGATCGGAACACTGAAGCTTTCTTT.